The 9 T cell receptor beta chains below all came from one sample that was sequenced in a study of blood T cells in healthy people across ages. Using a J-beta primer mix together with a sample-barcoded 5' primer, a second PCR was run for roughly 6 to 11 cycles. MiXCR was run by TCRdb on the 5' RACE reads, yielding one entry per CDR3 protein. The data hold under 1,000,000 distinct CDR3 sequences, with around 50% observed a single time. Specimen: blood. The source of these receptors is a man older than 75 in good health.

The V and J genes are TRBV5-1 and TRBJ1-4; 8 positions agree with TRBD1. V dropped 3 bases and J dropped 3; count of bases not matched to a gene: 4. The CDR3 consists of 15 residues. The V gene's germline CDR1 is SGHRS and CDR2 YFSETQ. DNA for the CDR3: TGCGCCAGCAGCTGGGGGACAGGTTCTAATGAAAAACTGTTTTTT. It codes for CASSWGTGSNEKLFF.

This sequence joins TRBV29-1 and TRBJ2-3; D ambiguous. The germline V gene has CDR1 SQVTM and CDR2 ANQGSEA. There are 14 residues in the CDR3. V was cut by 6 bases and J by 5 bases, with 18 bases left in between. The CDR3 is CSVASSPVQDTQYF. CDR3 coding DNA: TGCAGCGTCGCCTCCTCCCCAGTCCAAGATACGCAGTATTTT.

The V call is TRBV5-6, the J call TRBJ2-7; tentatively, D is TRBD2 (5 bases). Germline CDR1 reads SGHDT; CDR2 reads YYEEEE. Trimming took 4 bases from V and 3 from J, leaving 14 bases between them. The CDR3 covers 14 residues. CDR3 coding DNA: TGTGCCAGCAGCCCCTGGGAGACAAACTACGAGCAGTACTTC. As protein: CASSPWETNYEQYF.

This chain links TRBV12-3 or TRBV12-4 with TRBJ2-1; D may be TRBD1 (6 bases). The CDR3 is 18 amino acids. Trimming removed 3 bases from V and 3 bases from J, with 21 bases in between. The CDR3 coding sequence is TGTGCCAGCAGTTTTAAAGGGGGAGTGGGGCGACACTACAATGAGCAGTTCTTC. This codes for CASSFKGGVGRHYNEQFF.

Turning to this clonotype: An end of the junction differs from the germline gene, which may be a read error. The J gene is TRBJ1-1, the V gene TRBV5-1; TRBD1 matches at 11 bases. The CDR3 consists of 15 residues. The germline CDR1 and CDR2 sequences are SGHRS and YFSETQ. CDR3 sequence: CPSSADRGLKSEAFF. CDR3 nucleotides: TGCCCCAGCAGCGCGGACAGGGGGCTTAAATCTGAAGCTTTCTTT.

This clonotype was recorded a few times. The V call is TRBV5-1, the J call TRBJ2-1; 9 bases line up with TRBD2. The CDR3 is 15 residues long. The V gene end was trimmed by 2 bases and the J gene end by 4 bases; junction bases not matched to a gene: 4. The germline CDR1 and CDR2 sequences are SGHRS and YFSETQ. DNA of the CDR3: TGCGCCAGCAGCTTCCAACTAGCGGGTTACAATGAGCAGTTCTTC. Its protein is CASSFQLAGYNEQFF.

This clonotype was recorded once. The CDR3 reads CASSGGQGATNEKLFF. CDR3 in DNA: TGCGCCAGCAGCGGGGGGCAGGGTGCAACTAATGAAAAACTGTTTTTT. The chain uses TRBV5-1 and TRBJ1-4; perhaps TRBD1 as D (6 bases). CDR3 length: 16 residues. Deletions cut 4 bases from V and 0 bases from J, with 13 bases between. Germline V gene lookup returns CDR1 SGHRS and CDR2 YFSETQ.

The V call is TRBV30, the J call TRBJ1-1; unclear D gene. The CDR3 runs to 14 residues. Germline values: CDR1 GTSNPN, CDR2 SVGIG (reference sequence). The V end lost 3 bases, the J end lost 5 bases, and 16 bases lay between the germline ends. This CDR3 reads CAWRRRRMGTEAFF. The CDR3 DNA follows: TGTGCCTGGAGAAGACGGAGGATGGGGACTGAAGCTTTCTTT.

CDR3: CASSLAGTGGNEQFF. CDR3 nucleotides: TGTGCCAGCAGCTTGGCCGGGACAGGGGGGAATGAGCAGTTCTTC. The V call is TRBV7-2, the J call TRBJ2-1; 11 bases agree with TRBD1. V lost 3 bases, J lost 7 bases, and 5 bases stayed unmatched. CDR3 length: 15 amino acids. Germline-derived CDR1 and CDR2 are SGHTA and FQGNSA. Full variable domain (rest looked up from reference TRBV7-2 and TRBJ2-1): GAGVSQSPSNKVTEKGKDVELRCDPISGHTALYWYRQSLGQGLEFLIYFQGNSAPDKSGLPSDRFSAERTGGSVSTLTIQRTQQEDSAVYLCASSLAGTGGNEQFFGPGTRLTVL.